This TCR beta chain was sequenced for a study of cytomegalovirus exposure and HLA in healthy donors. About the study: Across almost 400 genotyped donors, roughly 80% landed in the Caucasian-associated ancestry cluster. Study results and caveats: Per a later analysis, 15,000 to 20,000 TCR beta sequences showed association with HLA alleles at 0.05 false discovery rate. Being indistinguishable, some V segments were excluded, TRBV6-2 and TRBV6-3 among them.

With regard to this clone: What it recognizes is unknown.

Germline CDR1 is KGHSH and CDR2 is LQKENI. Germline trimming cut 5 bases from V and 8 bases from J; bases unmatched to any gene: 9. CDR3 size: 15 residues. Researchers ran the PCR with 60 Vbeta and 13 Jbeta primers. TCRdb keeps only in-frame clones here, not all; method: immunoSEQ multiplex PCR. Of about 200,000 clones in the sample, over 70% were seen once. This chain links TRBV18 with TRBJ1-2; 12 bases agree with TRBD1. This clonotype was sampled from a man aged 35 to 55 in good health and CMV-seropositive. Sequencing was done on a sample of PBMCs. The CDR3: CASSALGQGANGYTF. The CDR3 DNA follows: TGTGCCAGCTCAGCACTGGGACAGGGGGCAAACGGCTACACCTTC.